This T cell receptor (beta chain) was captured in a study of identical twins. Overall study findings and caveats: Invariant MAIT and iNKT cells may have partly biased zero-insertion analyses. For out-of-frame alpha sequences shared by twins, low generation probability was in excess.

V gave up 1 base and J gave up 2 bases, with 12 bases separating them. This CDR3 has 15 residues. Germline V gene data show CDR1 as LGHDT and CDR2 as YNNKEL (reference sequence). Via MiXCR, TCRdb re-called the 5' RACE reads, giving one row per CDR3 protein. The repertoire holds 300,000 to 400,000 distinct CDR3 sequences, with approximately 9.1% as singletons. This clonotype was seen only a few times. Its antigen is still unknown. The gene calls are TRBV3-1 and TRBJ2-7; D possibly corresponds to TRBD2 (6 bases). The TCR sequence derives from a woman in her forties or fifties in good health. Material: naive T cells sorted from blood. The CDR3 is CASSQGASGPYEQYV. In DNA form, the CDR3 reads TGTGCCAGCAGCCAAGGAGCCAGCGGGCCCTACGAGCAGTACGTC.